The 8 T cell receptor beta chains given below trace back to one sample, sequenced in a study of long-term antiretroviral therapy in people with HIV. Samples were assayed with immunoSEQ v3.0 at survey level. Data came from immunoSEQ multiplex PCR; TCRdb stores just in-frame clones and leaves some out. Of 20,000 to 25,000 clones listed, around 83% are singletons. Sequencing was performed on unsorted PBMCs, taken 3 years after starting antiretroviral therapy. The receptors come from a man aged 18 to 29 with HIV.

The CDR3 reads CASSYLPNTGELFF. CDR3 DNA: TGTGCCAGCAGCTACCTCCCCAACACCGGGGAGCTGTTTTTT. The rearrangement uses TRBV2 and TRBJ2-2, with D uncertain. The CDR3 is made up of 14 amino acids. The germline CDR1 and CDR2 sequences are SNHLY and FYNNEI. The V and J ends lost 6 bases and 2 bases respectively, with 10 bases between them.

V is TRBV29-1 and J is TRBJ2-2; D possibly corresponds to TRBD1 (5 bases). The CDR3 is 14 amino acids. The germline CDR1 and CDR2 sequences are SQVTM and ANQGSEA. Trimming took off 3 bases at V and 2 bases at J, with 10 bases between the two ends. As DNA, the CDR3 is TGCAGCGTTGATTGGCAGGGAAACACCGGGGAGCTGTTTTTT. Protein product: CSVDWQGNTGELFF.

The chain recombines TRBV10-3 with TRBJ1-2; 9 bases map to TRBD1. Per germline, CDR1 ENHRY and CDR2 SYGVKD. V dropped 9 bases and J dropped 6; count of bases not matched to a gene: 2. The CDR3 covers 11 residues. As DNA, the CDR3 is TGTGCCATGGGACAGGGTGATGGCTACACCTTC. Translation gives CAMGQGDGYTF.

This clone has just one count. J is TRBJ1-3 and V is TRBV5-1, with a possible D match to TRBD1 (5 bases). The CDR3 extends over 14 amino acids. In germline, CDR1 is SGHRS, CDR2 YFSETQ. Trimming took off 4 bases at V and 1 base at J, with 9 bases between the two ends. Written as DNA, the CDR3 is TGCGCCAGCAGCCCACAGGCTTCTGGAAACACCATATATTTT. Translating it yields CASSPQASGNTIYF.

The chain employs TRBV6-1 and TRBJ2-2; 8 bases fit TRBD1. CDR1 is MNHNS, CDR2 SASEGT, per germline. This CDR3 comprises 14 residues. Unmatched junction bases numbered 3, after V lost 7 bases and J lost 2 bases. The CDR3 DNA reads TGTGCCAGCACTACAGGGGGAAACACCGGGGAGCTGTTTTTT. It is translated as CASTTGGNTGELFF.

The chain has TRBV19 and TRBJ2-5; no clear D. Trimming stripped 0 bases from V and 0 bases from J, with 5 bases between. Per the germline V gene, CDR1 is LNHDA and CDR2 is SQIVND (reference sequence). The CDR3 is made up of 14 amino acids. Here the CDR3 DNA reads TGTGCCAGTAGTATAGATCTGAACCAAGAGACCCAGTACTTC. It translates to CASSIDLNQETQYF.

The chain combines TRBV2 with TRBJ1-2; 7 positions match TRBD1. This CDR3 comprises 16 residues. V dropped 3 bases and J dropped 3; count of bases not matched to a gene: 10. Per the germline V gene, CDR1 is SNHLY and CDR2 is FYNNEI. The CDR3 DNA reads TGTGCCAGCAGTGACTCGGAGAGACAGGGATACTATGGCTACACCTTC. Amino acids: CASSDSERQGYYGYTF.

The J gene is TRBJ2-6, the V gene TRBV7-9, with 8 bases identical to TRBD1. Germline loops: CDR1 SEHNR, CDR2 FQNEAQ (reference sequence). The length of the CDR3 is 18 residues. With 4 bases clipped from V and 1 base from J, the junction kept 9 bases outside the gene matches. The CDR3 coding sequence is TGTGCCAGCAGCTCCACGGACAGGGTAAAATCTGGGGCCAACGTCCTGACTTTC. As protein: CASSSTDRVKSGANVLTF.